The sequence of this TCR beta chain was determined in a study of cytomegalovirus exposure and HLA in healthy donors. Healthy bone marrow donors made up the cohort. PCR primers comprised 60 Vbeta and 13 Jbeta primers. TCRdb keeps only in-frame clones here, not all; method: immunoSEQ multiplex PCR. The sample gives 130,000 to 150,000 clones, 80% to 85% of which show up once; 2% to 2.5% is in the top ten. The CDR3 has 15 residues. Germline V CDR1 and CDR2: MGHRA, YSYEKL. V trimming: 8 bases; J trimming: 5 bases; junction bases outside the gene matches: 11. Study-wide findings and caveats: Earlier analysis looked at TCR beta V segments, and most were productive about 90% or about 30% of the time. It was 150 to 200 TCR beta chains that were listed as cytomegalovirus-associated. Presence/absence analyses assumed roughly uniform sequencing depth across donors.

In regard to this clone: Its antigen is unknown.

Sequenced material: PBMCs. V is TRBV4-1 and J is TRBJ2-5; 10 bases match TRBD1. The source is a boy between 2 and 15 years old in good health and CMV-seronegative. For the CDR3, the DNA is TGCGCCAGCTCCGGGACAGGGGCTATCTCGGAGACCCAGTACTTC. Translating it yields CASSGTGAISETQYF.